These 6 T cell receptor beta chains were all obtained from the same sample, sequenced in a study of T cell repertoires in cytomegalovirus infection. TCRdb processed the reads anew with MiXCR; each CDR3 protein has one entry. Here the sample spans approximately 630,000 distinct CDR3 sequences, 24% being singletons. Sequenced material: CD8+ T cells from PBMCs. The receptors come from a human donor in good health (CMV status not recorded). Some clones in this sample may be carry-over from other donors' samples.

This clonotype turned up a few times. The V and J genes are TRBV6-5 and TRBJ2-3, with 7 bases identical to TRBD1. Trimming took 0 bases from V and 1 from J; bases not matched to a gene: 10. The length of the CDR3 is 18 residues. The germline V gene encodes CDR1 MNHEY and CDR2 SVGAGI. For the CDR3, the DNA is TGTGCCAGCAGTTACTCTTGGCAGGGGGTAATGGGCACAGATACGCAGTATTTT. It codes for CASSYSWQGVMGTDTQYF.

J is TRBJ2-5 and V is TRBV5-1; the D is unclear. The germline V gene has CDR1 SGHRS and CDR2 YFSETQ. V shed 5 bases and J shed 5 bases, with 13 bases lying between them. CDR3 length equals 13 residues. CDR3: CASSGEASETQYF. CDR3 in DNA: TGCGCCAGCAGTGGAGAGGCATCGGAGACCCAGTACTTC. Looking up the rest from reference TRBV5-1 and TRBJ2-5 gives the full variable domain: KAGVTQTPRYLIKTRGQQVTLSCSPISGHRSVSWYQQTPGQGLQFLFEYFSETQRNKGNFPGRFSGRQFSNSRSEMNVSTLELGDSALYLCASSGEASETQYFGPGTRLLVL.

The chain couples TRBV27 to TRBJ1-2; possibly TRBD1 for D (5 bases). Per the germline V gene, CDR1 is MNHEY and CDR2 is SMNVEV (reference sequence). CDR3 size: 15 residues. With 4 bases removed from V and 7 bases from J, the gap between germline ends came to 19 bases. As DNA, the CDR3 is TGTGCCAGCAGTTCAACCGACGGGACCCCTGGTGGCTACACCTTC. Encoded protein: CASSSTDGTPGGYTF.

V and J are TRBV10-3 and TRBJ1-1; TRBD1 matches 11 bases. V shed 11 bases and J 3 bases; nucleotides not matched to a gene: 5. The CDR3 loop spans 13 amino acids. Germline CDR1 is ENHRY and CDR2 is SYGVKD. This chain's CDR3 is CAGQGAIYTEAFF. CDR3 bases: TGTGCCGGACAGGGGGCCATATACACTGAAGCTTTCTTT.

The sample holds many counts of this clonotype. The V and J genes are TRBV7-6 and TRBJ2-7; no reliable D call. Germline assignment: CDR1 SGHVS and CDR2 FNYEAQ. Trimming pared 3 bases from V and 0 bases from J, leaving 9 bases between. The CDR3 consists of 14 residues. The CDR3 loop reads CASSLTVSSYEQYF. In nucleotides, the CDR3 is TGTGCCAGCAGCTTGACGGTCAGCTCCTACGAGCAGTACTTC.

This clonotype was seen a few times. This chain connects TRBV25-1 to TRBJ1-5; D gene unclear. This CDR3 contains 14 residues. V lost 2 bases to trimming and J lost 3 bases, with 8 bases between them. The germline V gene encodes CDR1 MGHDK and CDR2 SYGVNS. The CDR3 spells CASSERGYNQPQHF. The CDR3 nucleotides are TGTGCCAGCAGTGAACGCGGGTACAATCAGCCCCAGCATTTT.